A selection of T cell receptor beta chains follows, all from one sample in a study of CD4 and CD8 cells across lung adenocarcinoma regions. TCRdb analysed the PCR reads with MiXCR anew, one entry per CDR3 protein. The profile covers about 23,000 distinct CDR3 sequences, with 40% to 65% appearing a single time and about a fifth taken by the ten largest. Sequenced input: CD4+ T cells from the center of a lung tumor. The source of these receptors is a male donor with lung adenocarcinoma. The CD4 and CD8 labels of this study may be unreliable. Both conserved end residues are part of each CDR3. D genes are given only for firm matches. Expanded clones get a size class; other rows say once, few or many, or leave the size out.

clone_size	v_call	j_call	cdr3_length	d_call	cdr3_aa	cdr3_nt
NA	TRBV6-1	TRBJ2-2	15	NA	CASRLQAGSPGTLYF	TGTGCCAGCAGACTCCAGGCCGGGAGCCCCGGGACGCTGTATTTT
NA	TRBV4-1	TRBJ2-7	16	TRBD2	CASSQGRASGSYEQYF	TGCGCCAGCAGCCAGGGGCGAGCTAGCGGTTCCTACGAGCAGTACTTC
NA	TRBV4-2	TRBJ2-7	16	TRBD2	CASSPDLSGRADEQYF	TGTGCCAGCAGCCCAGACCTTAGCGGGAGGGCCGACGAGCAGTACTTC
many	TRBV6-5	TRBJ2-1	15	NA	CASSYREVPDYEQFF	TGTGCCAGCAGTTATCGCGAGGTGCCGGACTACGAGCAGTTCTTC
NA	TRBV10-2	TRBJ2-4	13	TRBD2	CASSGGDQNIQYF	TGCGCCAGCAGCGGGGGGGACCAAAACATCCAGTACTTC
many	TRBV5-1	TRBJ2-1	16	NA	CASSLVGRGGLNEQFF	TGCGCCAGCAGCTTGGTTGGCAGGGGCGGATTAAATGAGCAGTTCTTC
NA	TRBV27	TRBJ2-5	17	NA	CASSPGRVAPETETQYF	TGTGCCAGCAGTCCTGGCCGAGTAGCTCCTGAGACAGAGACCCAGTACTTT
once	TRBV6-1	TRBJ2-3	14	TRBD2	CASRLAGGTDTQYF	TGTGCCAGCAGACTAGCGGGAGGCACAGATACGCAGTATTTT
NA	TRBV6-5	TRBJ2-5	15	NA	CGSTSEGGSGETQYF	TGTGGCAGCACTTCCGAGGGGGGTAGTGGGGAGACCCAGTACTTC
NA	TRBV6-1	TRBJ2-3	13	NA	CGRREVTTDAQYF	TGTGGCCGCAGGGAAGTGACCACCGATGCGCAGTATTTT
many	TRBV6-5	TRBJ1-4	15	TRBD1	CASSYSGTGERKLFF	TGTGCCAGCAGTTACTCCGGGACAGGGGAAAGAAAACTGTTTTTT
once	TRBV27	TRBJ2-6	16	NA	CASSSGRLSWANVLTF	TGTGCCAGCAGCTCCGGACGCCTCTCGTGGGCCAACGTGCTGACTTTC
many	TRBV7-6	TRBJ1-1	14	NA	CASSQQGWNTEAFF	TGTGCCAGCAGCCAACAGGGATGGAACACTGAAGCTTTCTTT
few	TRBV25-1	TRBJ2-4	13	NA	CARGKRGKNTQYF	TGTGCCAGGGGTAAGAGAGGCAAAAATACTCAGTACTTC
many	TRBV6-5	TRBJ2-5	14	NA	CASSYSGGGETQYF	TGTGCCAGCAGTTACTCAGGGGGGGGGGAGACCCAGTACTTC
NA	TRBV6-1	TRBJ1-6	14	NA	CASSPDSYNSPLHF	TGTGCCAGCAGCCCAGACAGTTATAATTCACCCCTCCACTTT
NA	TRBV10-2	TRBJ2-3	19	NA	CASRTWAAGGGGGPDTQYF	TGCGCCAGCAGGACTTGGGCGGCCGGCGGTGGCGGTGGCCCAGATACGCAGTACTTT
NA	TRBV27	TRBJ2-5	16	NA	CASGGLGGSDQDTQYF	TGTGCCAGCGGGGGGCTCGGGGGGAGTGACCAGGATACCCAGTACTTC
NA	TRBV27	TRBJ2-3	17	NA	CASSPGRLVSGTDTQYF	TGTGCCAGCAGTCCTGGCCGACTAGTTTCTGGCACAGATACGCAGTACTTT
once	TRBV10-1	TRBJ2-3	15	TRBD2	CAGGEGGLGTDTQYF	TGCGCCGGGGGGGAGGGGGGACTAGGCACAGATACGCAGTATTTT
few	TRBV6-5	TRBJ2-3	19	TRBD1	CASSSLTVPGGLSTDTQYF	TGTGCCAGCAGTTCTCTGACAGTCCCAGGGGGTCTTAGCACAGATACGCAGTATTTT
NA	TRBV25-1	TRBJ2-4	15	NA	CASSVRDLRSDMQYF	TGTGCCAGCAGTGTCCGGGACCTGCGCTCCGACATGCAGTACTTC
NA	TRBV6-1	TRBJ2-7	13	TRBD1	CASIGQGAYEQYF	TGTGCCAGCATTGGACAGGGAGCCTACGAGCAGTACTTC
medium-sized	TRBV6-1	TRBJ2-3	14	NA	CASSQSGSTDTQYF	TGTGCCAGCAGTCAAAGCGGGTCCACAGATACGCAGTATTTT
NA	TRBV6-4	TRBJ2-2	14	TRBD2	CASSASGSTGELFF	TGTGCCAGCAGTGCTAGCGGGAGCACCGGGGAGCTGTTTTTT
NA	TRBV27	TRBJ2-4	12	NA	CARMCATDTQYF	TGTGCGAGGATGTGCGCCACAGACACGCAGTACTTC
many	TRBV10-1	TRBJ1-1	14	NA	CASKPDSQNTEAFF	TGCGCCAGCAAACCGGACAGTCAGAACACTGAAGCTTTCTTT
few	TRBV6-5	TRBJ2-7	14	NA	CASSYSNKGYEQYF	TGTGCCAGCAGTTACTCGAATAAAGGGTACGAGCAGTACTTC
NA	TRBV7-9	TRBJ2-7	15	NA	CASSTDLGGPDEQYF	TGTGCCAGCAGCACTGATCTGGGGGGCCCAGACGAGCAGTACTTC
NA	TRBV6-1	TRBJ2-1	14	NA	CASSEGLSLGTQFF	TGTGCCAGCAGTGAAGGTTTGAGCCTCGGAACCCAGTTCTTC
NA	TRBV6-1	TRBJ2-3	16	NA	CASSDYQAVSSNTQYF	TGTGCCAGCAGTGATTATCAGGCTGTGAGCTCCAATACGCAGTATTTT
NA	TRBV27	TRBJ2-3	15	NA	CASRTGFQSTNMQYF	TGTGCCAGCAGGACGGGATTTCAATCCACAAATATGCAGTATTTT
once	TRBV6-5	TRBJ2-1	15	TRBD2	CASSYGTSGRNEQFF	TGTGCCAGCAGTTACGGGACTAGCGGGAGGAATGAGCAGTTCTTC
NA	TRBV27	TRBJ2-3	17	TRBD2	CASSPGRLASGPETQYF	TGTGCCAGCAGTCCTGGCCGACTAGCTTCTGGGCCAGAGACGCAGTATTTC
many	TRBV7-2	TRBJ1-4	14	TRBD1	CASSSPTGYEKLFF	TGTGCCAGCAGCTCCCCGACAGGGTATGAAAAACTGTTTTTT
many	TRBV6-1	TRBJ2-7	18	TRBD2	CASSRQGGSGRATYEQYF	TGTGCCAGCAGCCGACAGGGCGGTAGCGGGAGGGCCACCTACGAGCAGTACTTC
NA	TRBV6-1	TRBJ2-5	15	TRBD2	CARSRGGGGQDTQYF	TGTGCCAGGAGCCGGGGGGGCGGAGGCCAAGATACCCAGTACTTT
many	TRBV6-5	TRBJ1-6	14	NA	CASSYSTSYSPLHF	TGTGCCAGCAGTTACAGCACGTCCTATTCACCCCTCCACTTT
NA	TRBV10-1	TRBJ2-3	15	NA	CASSEGGRAKDIQYF	TGCGCCAGCAGTGAGGGGGGACGAGCCAAAGACATTCAGTATTTT
NA	TRBV27	TRBJ2-4	16	NA	CASRLSGVRSTDTQYF	TGTGCCAGCCGTTTATCGGGGGTACGAAGCACAGATACTCAGTACTTC
NA	TRBV6-1	TRBJ2-7	14	NA	CGVSGLPAKDTQYF	TGTGGCGTATCGGGGCTGCCCGCCAAAGATACGCAGTACTTC